This TCR beta chain derives from a study of T cells in Graves' hyperthyroidism and ophthalmopathy. General study results and limits: Blood held most thyroid clonotypes expanded above 0.001 frequency. Separating ophthalmopathy from stable hyperthyroidism was achieved by a 13 V-J model.

Regions amplified from RNA transcripts were the TCR beta CDR3 regions. The HTBI primer set was used in a first-round RT-PCR of the TCR CDR3. TCRdb re-derived calls from the multiplex PCR reads in MiXCR, one entry per CDR3 protein. This table has a few hundred thousand distinct CDR3 sequences, more than 45% appearing once. V dropped 3 bases and J dropped 7 bases, with 10 bases sitting between them. The CDR3 runs 12 residues. From germline, CDR1 is SGHRS and CDR2 YFSETQ. This clonotype showed up many times. Its cognate antigen is unknown. Calling Graves' hyperthyroidism stable meant ophthalmopathy did not progress within 18 months. Uncontrolled infection, other autoimmune disease, pregnancy or lactation barred patients from enrollment.

Sequenced: peripheral blood or thyroid tissue (not recorded which). This TCR was sampled from a woman under 30 with Graves' hyperthyroidism. The chain joins TRBV5-1 to TRBJ1-1; the D is unclear. The CDR3 loop reads CASSWTTGEAFF. CDR3 DNA sequence: TGCGCCAGCAGCTGGACGACCGGTGAAGCTTTCTTT. The variable domain in full, completed from reference TRBV5-1 and TRBJ1-1, reads KAGVTQTPRYLIKTRGQQVTLSCSPISGHRSVSWYQQTPGQGLQFLFEYFSETQRNKGNFPGRFSGRQFSNSRSEMNVSTLELGDSALYLCASSWTTGEAFFGQGTRLTVV.